The 7 T cell receptor beta chains reported below all come from one sample, sequenced in a study of beta chain features in type 1 diabetes. General observations from the study: Within each of all four CD4+ subsets, Type 1 diabetes patients had TCRB CDR3s that were moderately but significantly shorter.

For these TCRs, the target antigens are not known. TCRB transcripts that were expressed got sequenced, as all of the isolated RNA had been reverse transcribed. Generated by immunoSEQ multiplex PCR, the TCRdb table keeps only in-frame clones and is missing some. This sample yields roughly 340,000 clones, of which about 14% are seen a single time; about 0.015% belongs to the top ten. The sample comprised naive CD4+ T cells from blood. The receptors come from a young woman with type 1 diabetes.

This clone was recorded a few times. The rearrangement links TRBV6-9 to TRBJ2-7; 9 bases agree with TRBD2. The germline V gene has CDR1 MNHGY and CDR2 SVAAGI. V lost 2 bases to trimming and J lost 3 bases; unmatched junction nucleotides: 5. The CDR3 runs 15 residues. This CDR3 is CASSYSAGGDYEQYV. DNA for the CDR3: TGTGCCAGCAGTTATAGCGCGGGAGGGGACTACGAGCAGTACGTC.

This clone was counted a few times. The V and J genes are TRBV19 and TRBJ2-5; D call uncertain. Germline values: CDR1 LNHDA, CDR2 SQIVND (reference sequence). V shed 2 bases and J shed 3 bases, with 7 bases lying between them. The CDR3 sequence is 13 residues long. The CDR3 protein is CASSILAEETQYF. The CDR3 DNA reads as TGTGCCAGTAGTATACTCGCGGAAGAGACCCAGTACTTC.

This clone was found a few times. This chain connects TRBV5-8 to TRBJ2-1; the D gene is possibly TRBD1 (6 bases). Germline CDR1 is SGHTS and CDR2 is YDEGEE. Trimming stripped 3 bases from V and 0 bases from J, with 19 bases between. This CDR3 contains 18 residues. CDR3 nucleotide sequence: TGTGCCAGCAGCTCGGGGTCCAGGGGTTATAGCTCCTACAATGAGCAGTTCTTC. Amino acid sequence: CASSSGSRGYSSYNEQFF.

The J gene is TRBJ2-1, the V gene TRBV11-2; D is possibly TRBD2 (6 bases). V was pared by 8 bases and J by 4 bases, with 9 bases between. Germline assignment: CDR1 SGHAT and CDR2 FQNNGV. There are 12 residues in the CDR3. The CDR3 loop reads CASRGRYNEQFF. CDR3 DNA sequence: TGTGCCAGCCGGGGGAGATACAATGAGCAGTTCTTC.

This rearrangement joins TRBV5-4 to TRBJ1-1, with TRBD1 matching over 8 bases. The CDR3 totals 15 residues. V gave up 4 bases and J gave up 5 bases; unmatched junction bases: 10. Germline V lookup: CDR1 SGHNT, CDR2 YYREEE (reference sequence). CDR3 amino acids: CASSPGQGGRTEAFF. CDR3 coding DNA: TGTGCCAGCAGCCCCGGACAGGGAGGCAGGACTGAAGCTTTCTTT.

This chain links TRBV6-6 with TRBJ2-1; 9 bases map to TRBD2. This CDR3 contains 14 residues. V gave up 9 bases and J gave up 7 bases; unmatched junction bases: 10. Germline-derived CDR1 and CDR2 are MNHNY and SVGAGI (reference sequence). CDR3 protein: CASRGVAGANEQFF. The DNA of the CDR3 is TGTGCCAGTCGAGGGGTAGCGGGAGCGAATGAGCAGTTCTTC.

Worth noting for this clone: Other nucleotide sequences from this sample produce the same CDR3. The J gene is TRBJ2-1, the V gene TRBV5-1; TRBD2 aligns across 11 bases. The CDR3 sequence is 14 residues long. Looked up from germline, CDR1 is SGHRS and CDR2 is YFSETQ. Losses at the gene ends were 1 base for V and 7 bases for J; bases not matched to a gene: 1. CDR3 sequence (DNA): TGCGCCAGCAGCTTGACTAGCGGGAGTAATGAGCAGTTCTTC. Protein sequence: CASSLTSGSNEQFF.